A selection of T cell receptor beta chains follows, all from one sample in a study of blood T cell repertoires in COVID-19. Assay: immunoSEQ multiplex PCR; the TCRdb copy retains only in-frame clones and omits some. The sample shows approximately 130,000 clones, approximately 86% of them seen only once. Material for sequencing was peripheral blood. The receptors derive from a woman between 45 and 65 years old who had recovered from COVID-19. CDR3s leave out the opening cysteine and the closing phenylalanine or tryptophan. D genes are given only for firm matches.

length: 13; D: TRBD2; J: TRBJ2-7; V: TRBV5-5; CDR3: ASSLGIAGYYEQY
length: 12; D: TRBD2; J: TRBJ2-1; V: TRBV27; CDR3: ATVVRGGLGEQF
length: 14; D: .; J: TRBJ1-4; V: TRBV6-6; CDR3: ASSYPDDKVGEKLF
length: 14; D: TRBD2; J: TRBJ2-3; V: TRBV5-1; CDR3: ASSLNGGASTDTQY
length: 14; D: .; J: TRBJ1-3; V: TRBV11-2; CDR3: ASSGAGRGSKNTIY
length: 11; D: .; J: TRBJ2-3; V: TRBV6-5; CDR3: ASSRVGTDTQY
length: 11; D: .; J: TRBJ1-1; V: TRBV19; CDR3: ASSIGGDTEAF
length: 11; D: .; J: TRBJ2-2; V: TRBV5-4; CDR3: ASSFDSTGELF
length: 14; D: TRBD2; J: TRBJ2-2; V: TRBV19; CDR3: ASKRVLAGVNGELF
length: 12; D: .; J: TRBJ1-2; V: TRBV5-5; CDR3: ASSRRRDPYGYT
length: 17; D: .; J: TRBJ2-7; V: TRBV18; CDR3: ASSPPLGSPASLTYEQY
length: 14; D: .; J: TRBJ2-1; V: TRBV6-1; CDR3: ASSGLYTSSYNEQF
length: 11; D: TRBD1; J: TRBJ1-1; V: TRBV2; CDR3: ASSQRGTVVAF
length: 13; D: TRBD1; J: TRBJ2-7; V: TRBV7-8; CDR3: ASSQRHGQGIEQY